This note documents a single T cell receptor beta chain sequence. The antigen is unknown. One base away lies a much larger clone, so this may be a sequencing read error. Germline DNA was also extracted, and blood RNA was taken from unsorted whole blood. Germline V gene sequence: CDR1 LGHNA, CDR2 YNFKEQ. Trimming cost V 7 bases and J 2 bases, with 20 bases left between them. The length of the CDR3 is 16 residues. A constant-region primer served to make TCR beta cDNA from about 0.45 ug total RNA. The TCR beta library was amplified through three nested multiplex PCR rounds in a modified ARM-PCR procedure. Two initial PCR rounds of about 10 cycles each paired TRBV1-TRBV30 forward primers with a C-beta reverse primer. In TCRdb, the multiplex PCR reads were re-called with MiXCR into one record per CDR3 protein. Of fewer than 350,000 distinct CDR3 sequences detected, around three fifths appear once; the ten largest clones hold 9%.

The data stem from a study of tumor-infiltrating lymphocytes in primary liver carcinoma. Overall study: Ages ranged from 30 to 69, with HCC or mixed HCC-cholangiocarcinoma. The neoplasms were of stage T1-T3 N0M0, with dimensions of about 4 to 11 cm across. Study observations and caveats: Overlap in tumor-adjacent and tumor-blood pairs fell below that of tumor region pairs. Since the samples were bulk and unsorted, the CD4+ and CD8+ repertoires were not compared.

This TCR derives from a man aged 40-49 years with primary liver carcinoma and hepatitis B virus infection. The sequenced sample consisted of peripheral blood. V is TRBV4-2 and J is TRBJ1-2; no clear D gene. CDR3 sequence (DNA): TGTGCCAGCACCCCGACATGGGGTTCTTTAAACTATGGCTACACCTTC. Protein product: CASTPTWGSLNYGYTF.